The clone carrying this T cell receptor (beta chain) has just a few counts. Its specificity is not known. The data stem from a study of cytomegalovirus exposure and HLA in healthy donors. Study information: Caucasian-associated ancestry cluster membership applied to around 80% of approximately 420 genotyped donors.

Study-level points and caveats: Analyses of presence/absence relied on an assumption of roughly uniform sequencing depth across donors.

CDR1 and CDR2 from the germline V gene are LNHDA and SQIVND (reference sequence). Trimming left V 8 bases short and J 4 bases short, with 14 bases between. The CDR3 contains 13 residues. The study ran its PCR with 60 Vbeta and 13 Jbeta primers. Repertoires were generated with immunoSEQ multiplex PCR, while TCRdb's copy carries only in-frame clones and drops some. Of some 93,000 clones in the sample, less than 10% were seen once. Donors showed nominal health when sampled, although they likely had unrecorded immune exposures. Sequenced sample: PBMCs. The TCR comes from a man in his fifties in good health and CMV-seropositive. The chain employs TRBV19 and TRBJ2-5, with D possibly TRBD2 on 5 matching bases. CDR3 loop: CASASASTETQYF. CDR3 in DNA: TGTGCCAGTGCGTCGGCTAGCACAGAGACCCAGTACTTC.